Shown below are 25 T cell receptor beta chains from a single sample sequenced in a study of blood T cells in healthy people across ages. Using a J-beta primer mix together with a sample-barcoded 5' primer, a second PCR was run for roughly 6 to 12 cycles. One entry per CDR3 protein results from TCRdb running MiXCR on the 5' RACE reads. The data hold about 1.1 million distinct CDR3 sequences, with more than 30% observed a single time. The sample consisted of blood. The receptors were sampled from a man aged 18 to 30 in good health.

The chain carries TRBV7-2 and TRBJ1-4; D gene uncertain. This CDR3 spans 13 amino acids. V shed 3 bases and J shed 1 base, with 3 bases lying between them. Looked up from germline, CDR1 is SGHTA and CDR2 is FQGNSA. The CDR3 loop is CASSFKTNEKLFF. In DNA form, the CDR3 reads TGTGCCAGCAGCTTCAAAACTAATGAAAAACTGTTTTTT. The complete variable domain, with remaining parts taken from reference TRBV7-2 and TRBJ1-4, reads GAGVSQSPSNKVTEKGKDVELRCDPISGHTALYWYRQSLGQGLEFLIYFQGNSAPDKSGLPSDRFSAERTGGSVSTLTIQRTQQEDSAVYLCASSFKTNEKLFFGSGTQLSVL.

The rearrangement links TRBV6-1 to TRBJ1-2; D might be TRBD1 (6 bases). The CDR3 spans 14 residues. V was cut by 4 bases and J by 5 bases, with 14 bases left in between. Germline V gene sequence: CDR1 MNHNS, CDR2 SASEGT. CDR3 residues: CASSVRGLSYGYTF. The CDR3 DNA sequence: TGTGCCAGCAGTGTCCGGGGGCTCTCATATGGCTACACCTTC.

This clonotype was counted a few times. The chain combines TRBV7-9 with TRBJ2-1, with TRBD1 identical over 8 bases. The CDR3 is made up of 15 amino acids. The ends lost 3 bases at V and 8 bases at J; junction bases unmatched: 9. Germline CDR1 and CDR2: SEHNR and FQNEAQ (reference sequence). The CDR3, as DNA: TGTGCCAGCAGCTTCGAGGCAGGGGGCATGGATGAGCAGTTCTTC. It translates to CASSFEAGGMDEQFF.

This chain joins TRBV6-6 and TRBJ1-2, with D perhaps TRBD1 (6 bases). CDR3 size: 15 residues. Germline CDR1 and CDR2: MNHNY and SVGAGI (reference sequence). Trimming stripped 4 bases from V and 2 bases from J, with 14 bases between. CDR3: CASSSQGDRNYGYTF. CDR3 bases: TGTGCCAGCAGTTCCCAGGGTGACAGGAACTATGGCTACACCTTC.

The chain combines TRBV7-9 with TRBJ1-1; D remains unclear. The CDR3 is made up of 12 amino acids. CDR1 and CDR2 from the germline V gene are SEHNR and FQNEAQ (reference sequence). Trimming took 11 bases from V and 0 from J, leaving 10 bases between them. The CDR3 DNA is TGTGCCCTTCTCCCTCTGAACACTGAAGCTTTCTTT. As protein: CALLPLNTEAFF.

The V gene is TRBV19, the J gene TRBJ2-1; 12 positions match TRBD2. Germline values: CDR1 LNHDA, CDR2 SQIVND (reference sequence). The CDR3 contains 14 residues. V dropped 7 bases and J dropped 6; count of bases not matched to a gene: 4. DNA of the CDR3: TGTGCCAGTACCCTGGGACTAGCGGGCAATGAGCAGTTCTTC. It yields the protein CASTLGLAGNEQFF.

The chain couples TRBV12-3 or TRBV12-4 to TRBJ2-5, with 7 bases matching TRBD2. J was trimmed by 2 bases and V by 2 bases; bases with no gene match: 5. CDR3 size: 15 residues. CDR3: CASSLSGDVQETQYF. The CDR3 region has the DNA TGTGCCAGCAGTTTAAGCGGGGACGTACAAGAGACCCAGTACTTC.

This clonotype was observed a few times. The chain uses TRBV6-5 and TRBJ2-6; D is ambiguous. Trimming stripped 6 bases from V and 0 bases from J, with 9 bases between. This CDR3 has 15 residues. CDR1 and CDR2 (germline): MNHEY, SVGAGI. In DNA, the CDR3 is TGTGCCAGCAGCCGCAGCCTCTCTGGGGCCAACGTCCTGACTTTC. Protein sequence: CASSRSLSGANVLTF.

Only one count was recorded for this clonotype. The V gene is TRBV10-3, the J gene TRBJ2-7; possibly TRBD1 for D (8 bases). The CDR3 totals 12 residues. CDR1 is ENHRY, CDR2 SYGVKD, per germline. V was trimmed by 6 bases and J by 6 bases, leaving 12 bases between them. Here the CDR3 reads CAIRTGEGEQYF. CDR3 sequence (DNA): TGTGCCATCAGGACAGGGGAGGGCGAGCAGTACTTC.

At least ten counts were recorded for this clonotype. The chain combines TRBV4-2 with TRBJ2-1; D gene uncertain. In germline, CDR1 is LGHNA, CDR2 YNFKEQ. Trimming removed 0 bases from V and 14 bases from J, with 14 bases in between. This CDR3 region has 13 residues. The CDR3 region has the DNA TGTGCCAGCAGCCAAGAAACGATCACAGAGGAGTTCTTC. It specifies CASSQETITEEFF.

The chain uses TRBV7-2 and TRBJ2-3; D ambiguous. The length of the CDR3 is 13 residues. The germline CDR1 and CDR2 sequences are SGHTA and FQGNSA. The germline V and J ends were trimmed by 1 base and 6 bases, with 8 bases remaining between them. The CDR3 loop is CASSLEESDTQYF. The DNA of the CDR3 is TGTGCCAGCAGCTTAGAGGAATCCGATACGCAGTATTTT.

The gene calls are TRBV12-3 or TRBV12-4 and TRBJ2-5; D not certain. Trimming pared 8 bases from V and 11 bases from J, leaving 18 bases between. This CDR3 has 12 residues. The CDR3: CASYSEKDEQYF. The CDR3 DNA reads TGTGCCAGCTACTCGGAGAAAGATGAGCAGTACTTC.

This clonotype was counted a few times. V gene TRBV7-2 combines with J gene TRBJ2-1; 8 nucleotides match TRBD1. Germline-derived CDR1 and CDR2 are SGHTA and FQGNSA. J was trimmed by 3 bases and V by 3 bases; bases with no gene match: 7. The length of the CDR3 is 16 residues. The CDR3 nucleotides read TGTGCCAGCAGCTTTCGACAGGGGTTTAACTACAATGAGCAGTTCTTC. The encoded protein is CASSFRQGFNYNEQFF.

This clonotype is a singleton in its sample. At one end, the junction sequence differs from germline, possibly due to a read error. This chain uses TRBV9 with TRBJ2-3, with no clear D. This CDR3 is built from 15 residues. Per germline, CDR1 SGDLS and CDR2 YYNGEE. The CDR3 loop is CAGSVRNGHTDTQYF. The CDR3 DNA sequence: TGTGCCGGCAGCGTCAGAAACGGGCACACAGATACGCAGTATTTT.

This chain connects TRBV9 to TRBJ1-4; D remains ambiguous. This CDR3 spans 14 amino acids. V lost 0 bases, J lost 10 bases, and 13 bases lay in between. Germline V lookup: CDR1 SGDLS, CDR2 YYNGEE. For the CDR3, the DNA is TGTGCCAGCAGCGTAGATGGGAGGTCGGGAAAACTGTTTTTT. Translating gives CASSVDGRSGKLFF.

The chain uses TRBV20-1 and TRBJ1-2, with D possibly being TRBD1 (6 bases). CDR3 length equals 11 residues. V gave up 7 bases and J gave up 4 bases, with 10 bases separating them. CDR1 and CDR2 (germline): DFQATT, SNEGSKA (reference sequence). CDR3 protein: CSVGQTYGYTF. CDR3 sequence (DNA): TGCAGTGTAGGACAGACCTATGGCTACACCTTC.

This chain uses TRBV6-2 or TRBV6-3 with TRBJ1-2; 8 bases are a match to TRBD1. CDR3 size: 15 residues. V lost 4 bases, J lost 3 bases, and 7 bases stayed unmatched. Germline V gene lookup returns CDR1 MNHEY and CDR2 SVGEGT. The CDR3 spells CASSSIRGRDYGYTF. CDR3 nucleotides: TGTGCCAGCAGTTCTATCAGGGGGCGCGACTATGGCTACACCTTC.

Notes on this clonotype: The junction departs from the called germline gene at one end, perhaps through a read error. This chain links TRBV10-3 with TRBJ1-5; D is possibly TRBD1 (6 bases). The CDR3 consists of 15 residues. Per the germline V gene, CDR1 is ENHRY and CDR2 is SYGVKD. As DNA, the CDR3 is TGTGCCACCAGTCCCCAGGACAGCCGCAATCAGCCCCAGCATTTT. It specifies CATSPQDSRNQPQHF.

This clonotype was counted a few times. The rearrangement links TRBV7-9 to TRBJ2-1; D may be TRBD1 (6 bases). The CDR3 consists of 14 residues. Trimming removed 5 bases from V and 2 bases from J, with 10 bases in between. Per germline, CDR1 SEHNR and CDR2 FQNEAQ (reference sequence). The CDR3 protein is CASSRQVPYNEQFF. The CDR3 DNA sequence: TGTGCCAGCAGCCGACAGGTACCCTACAATGAGCAGTTCTTC.

In this sample, this clonotype turned up a few times. This chain links TRBV12-3 or TRBV12-4 with TRBJ1-4; D perhaps matches TRBD1 (6 bases). The CDR3 totals 14 residues. Trimming left V 3 bases short and J 7 bases short, with 12 bases between. This chain's CDR3 is CASSFTGAGEKLFF. Written as DNA, the CDR3 is TGTGCCAGCAGTTTTACGGGGGCAGGTGAAAAACTGTTTTTT.

This chain uses TRBV10-3 with TRBJ1-6; D perhaps matches TRBD1 (5 bases). Between the trimmed V and J ends, which lost 0 bases and 4 bases, there was a span of 7 bases. Germline V lookup: CDR1 ENHRY, CDR2 SYGVKD. CDR3 length: 15 amino acids. CDR3 protein: CAISESGEYNSPLHF. The DNA for the CDR3 is TGTGCCATCAGTGAGTCGGGGGAATATAATTCACCCCTCCACTTT.

This clonotype showed up just a few times. V gene TRBV21-1 combines with J gene TRBJ1-1; the table's D call of TRBD1 was not tested on the DNA. TRBV21-1 is termed a pseudogene. CDR3 size: 18 residues. The CDR3 DNA reads TGTGCCAGCAGCAAAGTTACCCGAAATTGGACACACGAGACTGAAGCTTTCTTT. Translated: CASSKVTRNWTHETEAFF.

This chain's CDR3 is CAISGTSGGYKSETQYF. CDR3 bases: TGTGCCATCAGTGGGACTAGCGGGGGATATAAGTCGGAGACCCAGTACTTC. The V and J genes are TRBV10-3 and TRBJ2-5, with TRBD2 matching 13 bases. Germline loops: CDR1 ENHRY, CDR2 SYGVKD. This CDR3 comprises 17 residues. V trimming: 4 bases; J trimming: 5 bases; junction bases outside the gene matches: 10.

This chain uses TRBV25-1 with TRBJ1-2; 8 nucleotides agree with TRBD1. V lost 2 bases and J lost 7; bases outside the gene matches: 12. CDR1 and CDR2 (germline): MGHDK, SYGVNS. The CDR3 runs 16 residues. CDR3 nucleotides: TGTGCCAGCAGTGAAAACGATACGACAGGGGACGGTGGCTACACCTTC. As protein: CASSENDTTGDGGYTF.

V is TRBV12-3 or TRBV12-4 and J is TRBJ1-1, with D possibly TRBD1 on 6 matching bases. The CDR3 has 13 residues. Trimming took 7 bases from V and 5 from J, leaving 14 bases between them. CDR3 sequence reads: CASTPQGRTEAFF. The CDR3 DNA sequence: TGTGCCAGCACCCCACAGGGCAGGACTGAAGCTTTCTTT.